This T cell receptor (beta chain) appears in the sequencing data of a study of CD8 T cells in Susac syndrome. This CDR3 is built from 15 residues. Trimming removed 8 bases at V and 11 bases at J, with 25 bases between. RNA, at 0.5 to 1 ug, was reverse transcribed with random hexamers. TCRdb passed the immunoSEQ multiplex PCR reads through MiXCR, listing each CDR3 protein once. Of roughly 140,000 distinct CDR3 sequences in the sample, around 95% were seen once. The TCR was taken from a human donor with Susac syndrome. Material: CD4+ T cells from PBMCs. This rearrangement joins TRBV12-3 or TRBV12-4 to TRBJ2-1; unclear D gene. CDR3 loop: CASLNPLGSTLQQFF. DNA for the CDR3: TGTGCCAGCCTAAACCCCTTGGGTTCGACTTTGCAGCAGTTCTTC.